A selection of T cell receptor beta chains follows, all from one sample in a study of T cell responses to AZD1222 COVID-19 vaccine. Libraries were prepared by immunoSEQ multiplex PCR; TCRdb keeps only in-frame clonotypes and omits some of them. Of some 200,000 clones in the sample, 90% to 95% were seen once. The material was peripheral blood, obtained on day 0 of MenACWY control vaccination. The receptors shown here come from an adult in good health. The CDR3 runs from the conserved cysteine through the conserved F or W. The order of the fields is CDR3 protein, CDR3 DNA, clone size, J gene, V gene, D gene. D genes are given only for firm matches. Clone size appears in some rows only: once, few, many, or a class for an expanded clone.

cdr3_aa: CASSHGEGSYEQYF
cdr3_nt: TGCGCCAGCAGCCATGGAGAGGGCTCCTACGAGCAGTACTTC
clone_size: -
j_call: TRBJ2-7
v_call: TRBV4-1
d_call: -

cdr3_aa: CASSYLQETQYF
cdr3_nt: TGTGCCAGCAGCTACCTTCAAGAGACCCAGTACTTC
clone_size: -
j_call: TRBJ2-5
v_call: TRBV7-2
d_call: -

cdr3_aa: CASSQGSPEINYGYTF
cdr3_nt: TGTGCCAGCAGCCAAGGTTCTCCAGAAATAAACTATGGCTACACCTTC
clone_size: -
j_call: TRBJ1-2
v_call: TRBV4-2
d_call: -

cdr3_aa: CASSYSGPGEKLFF
cdr3_nt: TGTGCCAGCAGTTACTCCGGCCCGGGTGAAAAACTGTTTTTT
clone_size: -
j_call: TRBJ1-4
v_call: TRBV6-2/TRBV6-3
d_call: -

cdr3_aa: CASSYPDRLSGNTIYF
cdr3_nt: TGTGCCAGCAGTTACCCGGACAGGCTCTCTGGAAACACCATATATTTT
clone_size: -
j_call: TRBJ1-3
v_call: TRBV6-6
d_call: TRBD1

cdr3_aa: CASSLARLVAFF
cdr3_nt: TGTGCCAGCAGCCTCGCCCGGTTAGTCGCTTTCTTT
clone_size: -
j_call: TRBJ1-1
v_call: TRBV14
d_call: -

cdr3_aa: CASSPGQDLSTDTQYF
cdr3_nt: TGTGCCAGCTCACCCGGACAGGACCTTAGCACAGATACGCAGTATTTT
clone_size: -
j_call: TRBJ2-3
v_call: TRBV18
d_call: TRBD1

cdr3_aa: CASSTGWSQPQHF
cdr3_nt: TGTGCCAGTAGTACCGGGTGGAGCCAGCCCCAGCATTTT
clone_size: -
j_call: TRBJ1-5
v_call: TRBV19
d_call: -

cdr3_aa: CASSFSGRNSPLHF
cdr3_nt: TGCGCCAGCAGCTTTTCAGGACGGAATTCACCCCTCCACTTT
clone_size: once
j_call: TRBJ1-6
v_call: TRBV5-1
d_call: -

cdr3_aa: CAWRPGQKDEQYF
cdr3_nt: TGTGCCTGGAGACCGGGACAGAAAGACGAGCAGTACTTC
clone_size: -
j_call: TRBJ2-7
v_call: TRBV30
d_call: TRBD1

cdr3_aa: CASSLRTASGNTIYF
cdr3_nt: TGTGCCAGCAGTTTAAGGACGGCCTCTGGAAACACCATATATTTT
clone_size: -
j_call: TRBJ1-3
v_call: TRBV5-4
d_call: -

cdr3_aa: CASSRAGTEKLFF
cdr3_nt: TGCGCCAGCAGCAGAGCCGGGACCGAAAAACTGTTTTTT
clone_size: -
j_call: TRBJ1-4
v_call: TRBV5-1
d_call: -

cdr3_aa: CASANSDRVGGYTF
cdr3_nt: TGTGCCAGCGCCAATAGCGACAGGGTGGGCGGCTACACCTTC
clone_size: -
j_call: TRBJ1-2
v_call: TRBV2
d_call: TRBD1

cdr3_aa: CASTKTGGAPNTEAFF
cdr3_nt: TGTGCCAGCACCAAGACAGGGGGAGCGCCGAACACTGAAGCTTTCTTT
clone_size: -
j_call: TRBJ1-1
v_call: TRBV5-4
d_call: TRBD1

cdr3_aa: CASSLTEASGNTIYF
cdr3_nt: TGTGCCAGCAGCTTGACGGAGGCCTCTGGAAACACCATATATTTT
clone_size: -
j_call: TRBJ1-3
v_call: TRBV11-2
d_call: -

cdr3_aa: CASSLGVYYEQYF
cdr3_nt: TGTGCCAGCAGCTTAGGGGTTTACTACGAGCAGTACTTC
clone_size: -
j_call: TRBJ2-7
v_call: TRBV7-8
d_call: -

cdr3_aa: CASSYSGLQETQYF
cdr3_nt: TGTGCCAGCAGTTACTCGGGTCTCCAAGAGACCCAGTACTTC
clone_size: -
j_call: TRBJ2-5
v_call: TRBV6-5
d_call: -

cdr3_aa: CASSFLPGTANTEAFF
cdr3_nt: TGTGCCAGCAGTTTTCTTCCCGGGACGGCGAACACTGAAGCTTTCTTT
clone_size: -
j_call: TRBJ1-1
v_call: TRBV6-5
d_call: -

cdr3_aa: CASSPEMDRVNTEAFF
cdr3_nt: TGTGCCAGCAGCCCCGAGATGGACAGGGTGAACACTGAAGCTTTCTTT
clone_size: once
j_call: TRBJ1-1
v_call: TRBV5-4
d_call: TRBD1

cdr3_aa: CASTYHGAHTVAGGPPKETQYF
cdr3_nt: TGCGCCAGCACCTACCACGGGGCACATACCGTAGCGGGGGGCCCGCCGAAAGAGACCCAGTACTTC
clone_size: -
j_call: TRBJ2-5
v_call: TRBV10-1
d_call: TRBD2

cdr3_aa: CASSALRGQGSTEAFF
cdr3_nt: TGTGCCAGCAGTGCCCTTAGGGGACAGGGGAGCACTGAAGCTTTCTTT
clone_size: -
j_call: TRBJ1-1
v_call: TRBV6-1
d_call: TRBD1

cdr3_aa: CASSLFAGGGQETQYF
cdr3_nt: TGTGCCAGCAGCTTATTTGCGGGGGGAGGGCAAGAGACCCAGTACTTC
clone_size: -
j_call: TRBJ2-5
v_call: TRBV7-2
d_call: TRBD2

cdr3_aa: CASSPSGLPRDEQYF
cdr3_nt: TGTGCCAGCAGCCCGTCAGGGTTACCTCGGGACGAGCAGTACTTC
clone_size: -
j_call: TRBJ2-7
v_call: TRBV9
d_call: -

cdr3_aa: CASSLRQGIDEAFF
cdr3_nt: TGTGCCAGCAGCCTACGCCAGGGAATCGATGAAGCTTTCTTT
clone_size: -
j_call: TRBJ1-1
v_call: TRBV11-1
d_call: -

cdr3_aa: CASSLGRLNPTEAFF
cdr3_nt: TGCGCCAGCAGCTTGGGTCGGCTGAACCCCACTGAAGCTTTCTTT
clone_size: -
j_call: TRBJ1-1
v_call: TRBV5-1
d_call: -

cdr3_aa: CASGGRPSTDTQYF
cdr3_nt: TGTGCCAGCGGAGGACGGCCTAGCACAGATACGCAGTATTTT
clone_size: -
j_call: TRBJ2-3
v_call: TRBV6-6
d_call: -